The present T cell receptor (beta chain) was sequenced within a study of cytomegalovirus exposure and HLA in healthy donors. Study-level results: V segments that were indistinguishable, TRBV6-2 and TRBV6-3 among them, were omitted from analysis. The Asian-associated ancestry cluster reportedly had fewer N-insertions than the approximately 670-donor mean in a later analysis.

As regards this clone: Antigen specificity is unknown.

Germline V CDR1 and CDR2: SGHRS, YFSETQ. This CDR3 has 17 amino acids. V lost 4 bases, J lost 0 bases, and 18 bases lay in between. Primers: 60 Vbeta forward and 13 Jbeta reverse. The protocol was immunoSEQ multiplex PCR, while the TCRdb copy is restricted to in-frame clones and leaves out a portion. The data hold about 250,000 clones, with around 83% observed a single time. This clonotype was obtained from a girl aged 2 to 10 in good health and CMV-seronegative. This chain joins TRBV5-1 and TRBJ2-3; possible D gene TRBD1, 7 bases. The source material was PBMCs. CDR3 in amino acids: CASSLLPQGTSTDTQYF. The CDR3, as DNA: TGCGCCAGCAGCCTATTGCCACAGGGGACTAGCACAGATACGCAGTATTTT.